The 24 T cell receptor beta chains reported below all come from one sample, sequenced in a study of early T cells in non-severe SARS-CoV-2 infection. TCRdb redid the calling of the 5' RACE reads with MiXCR, one entry per CDR3 protein. This sample has about 64,000 distinct CDR3 sequences, with about 10% found just once. The sequences come from whole blood, collected at baseline. The receptors stem from an adult who was a healthcare worker with PCR-confirmed SARS-CoV-2 infection or an uninfected control (not recorded which).

This clonotype came up a few times. The gene calls are TRBV19 and TRBJ1-4; D remains ambiguous. CDR1 and CDR2 from the germline V gene are LNHDA and SQIVND (reference sequence). The length of the CDR3 is 14 residues. Trimming took off 6 bases at V and 0 bases at J, with 8 bases between the two ends. The CDR3 protein is CASRQSATNEKLFF. CDR3 nucleotide sequence: TGTGCCAGTAGGCAGTCTGCAACTAATGAAAAACTGTTTTTT.

This clonotype was counted many times. The chain is built from TRBV2 and TRBJ2-5, with D maybe TRBD2 (6 bases). Trimming took 0 bases from V and 14 from J, leaving 13 bases between them. The CDR3 consists of 12 residues. Germline V gene data show CDR1 as SNHLY and CDR2 as FYNNEI. The CDR3 reads CASSEAPAGSYF. The CDR3 DNA sequence: TGTGCCAGCAGTGAAGCCCCAGCCGGGAGCTACTTC.

This clonotype showed up just a few times. The rearrangement links TRBV6-6 to TRBJ1-4; D is undetermined. V was clipped by 6 bases and J by 5 bases, with 7 bases between them. This CDR3 is built from 12 residues. Germline CDR1 and CDR2: MNHNY and SVGAGI (reference sequence). The CDR3 loop is CASRGENEKLFF. CDR3 DNA: TGTGCCAGCAGGGGAGAAAATGAAAAACTGTTTTTT.

The chain is built from TRBV5-4 and TRBJ2-7; no firm D call. Germline CDR1 and CDR2: SGHNT and YYREEE (reference sequence). Trimming cost V 4 bases and J 4 bases, with 9 bases left between them. The CDR3 spans 12 residues. This CDR3 is CASSRQSYEQYF. The DNA of the CDR3 is TGTGCCAGCAGCCGTCAGAGTTACGAGCAGTACTTC. The full variable domain, its missing parts supplied by reference TRBV5-4 and TRBJ2-7, is ETGVTQSPTHLIKTRGQQVTLRCSSQSGHNTVSWYQQALGQGPQFIFQYYREEENGRGNFPPRFSGLQFPNYSSELNVNALELDDSALYLCASSRQSYEQYFGPGTRLTVT.

This chain connects TRBV20-1 to TRBJ1-5; D gene unclear. The CDR3 has 15 residues. Germline V lookup: CDR1 DFQATT, CDR2 SNEGSKA (reference sequence). V was shortened by 0 bases and J by 9 bases, with 18 bases between the two germline ends. The CDR3 region has the DNA TGCAGTGCTAGAGATCCTCAGCAGGCCCTAGGGCCCCAGCATTTT. Its protein product is CSARDPQQALGPQHF.

This chain joins TRBV11-2 and TRBJ2-4; a weak D match, TRBD2 (6 bases). The CDR3 runs 15 residues. Germline assignment: CDR1 SGHAT and CDR2 FQNNGV. The germline V and J ends were trimmed by 5 bases and 8 bases, with 19 bases remaining between them. CDR3 coding DNA: TGTGCCAGCAGCCTAAAGGCGGGACCTAGGGACATTCAGTACTTC. Amino acid sequence: CASSLKAGPRDIQYF.

Many counts were recorded for this clonotype. The DNA of the CDR3 is TGTGCCAGCAGTTACTCTCACTGGCGGGGCCAAGCGAACACCGGGGAGCTGTTTTTT. Its translation: CASSYSHWRGQANTGELFF. The chain joins TRBV6-5 to TRBJ2-2; D perhaps matches TRBD2 (6 bases). Trimming left V 0 bases short and J 0 bases short, with 17 bases between. CDR1 is MNHEY and CDR2 is SVGAGI in the germline V gene. The CDR3 runs 19 residues.

This clonotype has a count of ten or more. The CDR3 spells CASGGAGTGELFF. DNA for the CDR3: TGTGCCAGCGGGGGCGCGGGCACCGGGGAGCTGTTTTTT. The chain couples TRBV28 to TRBJ2-2; tentative D call: TRBD1 (6 bases). V lost 8 bases to trimming and J lost 4 bases, with 11 bases between them. The germline V gene has CDR1 MDHEN and CDR2 SYDVKM. CDR3 size: 13 residues.

The V call is TRBV4-3, the J call TRBJ2-3; TRBD2 matches 12 bases. After removal of 3 bases from V and 1 base from J, the junction contained 2 bases not matched to a gene. The germline V gene encodes CDR1 LGHNA and CDR2 YSLEER. The CDR3 is 16 amino acids. The CDR3 sequence: CASSHRTSGGTDTQYF. CDR3 DNA sequence: TGCGCCAGCAGCCACCGGACTAGCGGGGGCACAGATACGCAGTATTTT.

In its sample, this clonotype was seen a few times. The chain carries TRBV29-1 and TRBJ2-7, with D hard to call. Germline values: CDR1 SQVTM, CDR2 ANQGSEA. V lost 7 bases, J lost 1 base, and 14 bases lay in between. This CDR3 has 13 residues. The CDR3, as DNA: TGCAGCGCCGTTAAAACGGAGTCCTACGAGCAGTACTTC. It encodes CSAVKTESYEQYF.

The J gene is TRBJ2-5, the V gene TRBV6-6; D is perhaps TRBD2 (7 bases). Trimming took 2 bases from V and 5 from J, leaving 12 bases between them. Germline loops: CDR1 MNHNY, CDR2 SVGAGI (reference sequence). This CDR3 region has 14 residues. The CDR3 sequence is CASSYLGGRETQYF. The CDR3 nucleotides read TGTGCCAGCAGTTACCTGGGGGGGCGGGAGACCCAGTACTTC.

The genes are TRBV15 and TRBJ2-3, with 10 bases aligning to TRBD1. V shed 0 bases and J 12 bases; nucleotides not matched to a gene: 9. The CDR3 covers 15 residues. CDR1 and CDR2 (germline): LNHNV, YYDKDF (reference sequence). The CDR3 DNA reads TGTGCCACCAGCAGAGAGACAGGGGGCCTGGTCTCACAGTATTTT. It codes for CATSRETGGLVSQYF.

This clonotype occurred a few times. The gene calls are TRBV7-2 and TRBJ2-7; 8 nucleotides match TRBD1. This CDR3 comprises 15 residues. The V gene end was trimmed by 5 bases and the J gene end by 2 bases; junction bases not matched to a gene: 8. The germline CDR1 and CDR2 sequences are SGHTA and FQGNSA. CDR3 coding DNA: TGTGCCAGCAGCCCCCGGACAGGGTGGACCTACGAGCAGTACTTC. Translated: CASSPRTGWTYEQYF.

This chain uses TRBV6-1 with TRBJ2-3, with 7 bases matching TRBD2. Germline trimming cut 0 bases from V and 5 bases from J; bases unmatched to any gene: 5. The CDR3 spans 15 residues. The germline V gene has CDR1 MNHNS and CDR2 SASEGT. The CDR3 region is CASSEALGGGDTQYF. In nucleotides, the CDR3 is TGTGCCAGCAGTGAAGCGCTCGGCGGGGGAGATACGCAGTATTTT.

The V call is TRBV12-3 or TRBV12-4, the J call TRBJ2-3; TRBD2 matches 10 bases. This CDR3 comprises 15 residues. V lost 3 bases and J lost 4; bases outside the gene matches: 4. The chain's CDR3 is CASSFGTSVPDTQYF. The CDR3 DNA reads TGTGCCAGCAGTTTTGGGACTAGCGTCCCAGATACGCAGTATTTT.

This chain uses TRBV2 with TRBJ2-5; TRBD2 aligns across 7 bases. CDR3 size: 12 residues. Unmatched junction bases numbered 4, after V lost 7 bases and J lost 5 bases. CDR1 is SNHLY and CDR2 is FYNNEI in the germline V gene. The CDR3 DNA sequence: TGTGCCAGCATCGGGAGGCGGGAGACCCAGTACTTC. Amino acids: CASIGRRETQYF.

The rearrangement links TRBV20-1 to TRBJ2-3; D gene uncertain. CDR3 length: 15 amino acids. Looked up from germline, CDR1 is DFQATT and CDR2 is SNEGSKA (reference sequence). Trimming took off 6 bases at V and 0 bases at J, with 16 bases between the two ends. The CDR3, as DNA: TGCAGTGCCACCCCACCGGCCACTAGCACAGATACGCAGTATTTT. Protein sequence: CSATPPATSTDTQYF.

This clonotype was picked up many times. V and J are TRBV6-5 and TRBJ2-5; D could derive from TRBD1 or TRBD2 (5 bases each). Trimming removed 0 bases from V and 1 base from J, with 9 bases in between. CDR1 and CDR2 from the germline V gene are MNHEY and SVGAGI. CDR3 length: 15 amino acids. The CDR3 spells CASSYSWDPQETQYF. The CDR3 region has the DNA TGTGCCAGCAGTTACTCTTGGGACCCCCAAGAGACCCAGTACTTC.

In this sample, this clonotype turned up many times. The chain has TRBV12-3 or TRBV12-4 and TRBJ2-1, with D possibly matching TRBD1 (5 bases). CDR3 length: 13 residues. The V end was cut by 3 bases, the J end by 8 bases, with 11 bases between. The CDR3 DNA is TGTGCCAGCAGTTTTGGCGCAGGGTATGAGCAGTTCTTC. It yields the protein CASSFGAGYEQFF.

The sample holds many counts of this clonotype. J is TRBJ2-5 and V is TRBV20-1; D uncertain. CDR1 and CDR2 (germline): DFQATT, SNEGSKA (reference sequence). This CDR3 comprises 14 residues. V lost 5 bases and J lost 5, with 18 bases in between. The CDR3 reads CSAPDAFTRETQYF. The CDR3, as DNA: TGCAGTGCTCCGGACGCTTTCACGCGGGAGACCCAGTACTTC.

This chain connects TRBV11-2 to TRBJ1-4; the D gene is possibly TRBD1 (5 bases). Germline assignment: CDR1 SGHAT and CDR2 FQNNGV. The CDR3 has 13 amino acids. The ends were cut back, 6 bases at V and 5 bases at J, with 10 bases in the middle. The CDR3 sequence: CASSRQPNEKLFF. CDR3 DNA: TGTGCCAGCAGTCGACAGCCGAATGAAAAACTGTTTTTT.

This clonotype was counted many times. CDR3 nucleotide sequence: TGTGCCAGTAGGCGGGACCTCGTTAGCTCCTACAATGAGCAGTTCTTC. Encoded protein: CASRRDLVSSYNEQFF. The rearrangement joins TRBV19 to TRBJ2-1; a possible D gene is TRBD2 (6 bases). Germline assignment: CDR1 LNHDA and CDR2 SQIVND (reference sequence). The CDR3 covers 16 residues. V dropped 6 bases and J dropped 0 bases, with 15 bases sitting between them.

The chain joins TRBV20-1 to TRBJ1-5; TRBD1 might be the D (5 bases). Germline V CDR1 and CDR2: DFQATT, SNEGSKA (reference sequence). V shed 1 base and J shed 3 bases, with 13 bases lying between them. CDR3 length: 15 amino acids. The CDR3 DNA is TGCAGTGCTAGAGGCCCGGGACGGGACAATCAGCCCCAGCATTTT. Its translation is CSARGPGRDNQPQHF.

V gene TRBV29-1 combines with J gene TRBJ1-1; D unclear. In germline, CDR1 is SQVTM, CDR2 ANQGSEA. Deletions cut 7 bases from V and 1 base from J, with 10 bases between. The length of the CDR3 is 12 residues. This CDR3 reads CSAGQSNTEAFF. The CDR3 DNA sequence: TGCAGCGCCGGCCAGTCGAACACTGAAGCTTTCTTT.